The clone carrying this T cell receptor (beta chain) was seen a few times. The data originate from a study of blood T cell repertoires in COVID-19. Study-wide context: Specimens from acute and convalescent COVID-19 originated in the United States, Italy and Spain. Nucleic acid was either cDNA or gDNA, and it came from T cells, B-cell-depleted T cells, or PBMCs.

This CDR3 has 13 residues. With 10 bases removed from V and 7 bases from J, the gap between germline ends came to 16 bases. Germline loops: CDR1 MDHEN, CDR2 SYDVKM. Original processing methods: Amplification of reference gene primers was used by the study to estimate nucleated cell counts. Assay: immunoSEQ multiplex PCR; the TCRdb copy retains only in-frame clones and omits some. V and J calls and clone size follow that table, whereas D and trimming were derived from the DNA. The sample contains about 160,000 clones, 60% to 85% of which appear only once. The clonotype was recovered from a man aged 65 to 85 with acute or convalescent COVID-19. The chain has TRBV28 and TRBJ1-4; maybe TRBD1 (5 bases). Sequenced input: peripheral blood. The CDR3 nucleotides read TGTGCCATTGGGGGGGAGGCAAGTGAAAAACTGTTTTTT. This translates into CAIGGEASEKLFF.